This T cell receptor (beta chain) was found in a study of shared clonotypes between healthy human individuals. TCRdb keeps only in-frame clones here, not all; method: immunoSEQ multiplex PCR. The sample holds under 1,100,000 clones; roughly 75% are singletons and the top ten take around 1.5%. V lost 0 bases to trimming and J lost 2 bases; unmatched junction nucleotides: 4. The CDR3 length is 16 residues. Germline V gene lookup returns CDR1 SGHAT and CDR2 FQNNGV. This chain uses TRBV11-2 with TRBJ2-7, with 10 bases aligning to TRBD2. The receptor's source is a man younger than 35 in good health. Sequenced: memory CD4+ T cells sorted from blood. Subset denoted: CD45RA-negative fraction. CDR3 coding DNA: TGTGCCAGCAGCTTAGATATGAGCGGGGGGGCCTACGAGCAGTACTTC. This codes for CASSLDMSGGAYEQYF. Looking up the rest from reference TRBV11-2 and TRBJ2-7 gives the full variable domain: EAGVAQSPRYKIIEKRQSVAFWCNPISGHATLYWYQQILGQGPKLLIQFQNNGVVDDSQLPKDRFSAERLKGVDSTLKIQPAKLEDSAVYLCASSLDMSGGAYEQYFGPGTRLTVT.